The 28 T cell receptor beta chains given below trace back to one sample, sequenced in a study of OX40 agonist ivuxolimab in advanced cancers. Profiling relied on immunoSEQ multiplex PCR, and the TCRdb table lists in-frame clones only, not all of them. This table holds almost 50,000 clones, around 80% found once. The starting material was CD4+ or CD8+ T cells sorted from blood, obtained in a trial of the OX40 agonist ivuxolimab. Receptors originate from an adult with an advanced solid tumor such as melanoma, head and neck, liver or kidney cancer.

This chain links TRBV11-2 with TRBJ2-6; D gene uncertain. Between the trimmed V and J ends, which lost 1 base and 0 bases, there was a span of 4 bases. Germline-derived CDR1 and CDR2 are SGHAT and FQNNGV. The CDR3 covers 15 residues. The DNA of the CDR3 is TGTGCCAGCAGCTTAGGGAGCTCTGGGGCCAACGTCCTGACTTTC. This translates into CASSLGSSGANVLTF.

The chain carries TRBV28 and TRBJ2-2; the match to TRBD1 covers 10 bases. Looked up from germline, CDR1 is MDHEN and CDR2 is SYDVKM. The CDR3 loop spans 15 amino acids. Trimming cost V 4 bases and J 5 bases; bases outside gene matches: 4. The CDR3 is CASSSPGQGTGELFF. The CDR3 DNA reads as TGTGCCAGCAGTTCCCCGGGACAGGGGACCGGGGAGCTGTTTTTT.

This chain links TRBV7-6 with TRBJ2-3, with 7 bases lining up with TRBD1. The CDR3 runs to 14 residues. V lost 2 bases, J lost 1 base, and 0 bases stayed unmatched. Germline V lookup: CDR1 SGHVS, CDR2 FNYEAQ. The CDR3 loop reads CASSLQGGTDTQYF. Here the CDR3 DNA reads TGTGCCAGCAGCTTACAGGGGGGCACAGATACGCAGTATTTT.

This clone appeared a single time. This rearrangement joins TRBV5-1 to TRBJ1-4; TRBD1 might be the D (5 bases). Trimming left V 2 bases short and J 8 bases short, with 13 bases between. Germline values: CDR1 SGHRS, CDR2 YFSETQ. The length of the CDR3 is 14 residues. The DNA for the CDR3 is TGCGCCAGCAGCTTAGGGCAGGGTGAAGAAAAACTGTTTTTT. Translated, it gives CASSLGQGEEKLFF.

This clone came up a few times. The V and J genes are TRBV7-9 and TRBJ1-2; no clear D gene. The CDR3 has 14 residues. Germline V gives CDR1 SEHNR, CDR2 FQNEAQ (reference sequence). Trimming stripped 0 bases from V and 8 bases from J, with 13 bases between. The CDR3 region has the DNA TGTGCCAGCAGCTTAGCCGGGGAGGTGAGGGGCTACACCTTC. This translates into CASSLAGEVRGYTF.

V and J are TRBV19 and TRBJ1-2; D call uncertain. The CDR3 spans 14 residues. Trimming shortened V by 7 bases and J by 4 bases, and 16 bases separated the two germline ends. Germline CDR1 and CDR2: LNHDA and SQIVND (reference sequence). In nucleotides, the CDR3 is TGTGCCAGTATGGAGACAAATTCTCTCTATGGCTACACCTTC. Its protein is CASMETNSLYGYTF.

V usage is TRBV7-9 and J usage is TRBJ2-1; TRBD2 agrees at 13 bases. CDR3 length equals 17 residues. With V trimmed by 4 bases and J by 6 bases, 9 bases remained unmatched. CDR1 SEHNR and CDR2 FQNEAQ come from the germline V gene (reference sequence). CDR3 bases: TGTGCCAGCAGCTCCCAAAAAGGACTAGCGGGAGTCAATGAGCAGTTCTTC. This gives the protein CASSSQKGLAGVNEQFF.

This chain links TRBV2 with TRBJ2-7; TRBD2 agrees at 10 bases. The V gene's germline CDR1 is SNHLY and CDR2 FYNNEI. Trimming removed 4 bases from V and 6 bases from J; junction bases left unmatched: 9. The CDR3 covers 15 residues. The CDR3 nucleotides are TGTGCCAGCAGTGGGGGTAGCGGGAGGAGGGGCGAGCAGTACTTC. Protein: CASSGGSGRRGEQYF.

This chain connects TRBV7-9 to TRBJ2-7; D is possibly TRBD1 or TRBD2 (5 bases each). The CDR3 is 15 amino acids. The ends were cut back, 0 bases at V and 7 bases at J, with 16 bases in the middle. The germline V gene encodes CDR1 SEHNR and CDR2 FQNEAQ (reference sequence). This CDR3 is CASSLAGTSPREQYF. CDR3 DNA: TGTGCCAGCAGCTTAGCAGGGACGTCCCCACGGGAGCAGTACTTC.

The CDR3 reads CASSLDGSSYEQYF. DNA of the CDR3: TGCGCCAGCAGCTTGGACGGGAGTTCCTACGAGCAGTACTTC. This rearrangement joins TRBV5-1 to TRBJ2-7; possibly TRBD2 for D (6 bases). Germline V CDR1 and CDR2: SGHRS, YFSETQ. The CDR3 runs 14 residues. V shed 0 bases and J shed 1 base, with 8 bases lying between them.

This sequence joins TRBV7-3 and TRBJ2-3; 9 bases agree with TRBD1. Germline-derived CDR1 and CDR2 are SGHTA and FQGTGA. J gave up 4 bases and V 8 bases, and 7 bases lay outside the gene matches. CDR3 length: 14 amino acids. CDR3 sequence: CASSRDRAADTQYF. The CDR3 nucleotides read TGTGCCAGCTCCCGGGACAGGGCTGCAGATACGCAGTATTTT.

The rearrangement joins TRBV5-1 to TRBJ2-7, with TRBD2 as a possible D gene (5 bases). V gave up 0 bases and J gave up 2 bases, with 6 bases separating them. From germline, CDR1 is SGHRS and CDR2 YFSETQ. The CDR3 loop spans 13 amino acids. The CDR3 sequence: CASSLGGTYEQYF. The CDR3 DNA reads as TGCGCCAGCAGCTTGGGAGGGACCTACGAGCAGTACTTC.

J is TRBJ2-5 and V is TRBV5-1; 10 bases map to TRBD2. Germline V gene lookup returns CDR1 SGHRS and CDR2 YFSETQ. The CDR3 runs to 13 residues. V dropped 5 bases and J dropped 6; count of bases not matched to a gene: 4. CDR3 amino acids: CASRGGLAKTQYF. The CDR3 coding sequence is TGCGCCAGCAGGGGGGGACTAGCGAAGACCCAGTACTTC. Filled out from reference TRBV5-1 and TRBJ2-5, the complete variable domain reads KAGVTQTPRYLIKTRGQQVTLSCSPISGHRSVSWYQQTPGQGLQFLFEYFSETQRNKGNFPGRFSGRQFSNSRSEMNVSTLELGDSALYLCASRGGLAKTQYFGPGTRLLVL.

This clone was seen a few times. The chain couples TRBV28 to TRBJ2-3; D is unclear. Trimming cost V 7 bases and J 6 bases, with 8 bases left between them. This CDR3 has 11 residues. Germline values: CDR1 MDHEN, CDR2 SYDVKM. For the CDR3, the DNA is TGTGCCAGCACTAGAACCGATACGCAGTATTTT. Protein product: CASTRTDTQYF. The whole variable domain, remainder taken from reference TRBV28 and TRBJ2-3, is DVKVTQSSRYLVKRTGEKVFLECVQDMDHENMFWYRQDPGLGLRLIYFSYDVKMKEKGDIPEGYSVSREKKERFSLILESASTNQTSMYLCASTRTDTQYFGPGTRLTVL.

This sequence joins TRBV6-5 and TRBJ2-1, with TRBD2 identical over 9 bases. The CDR3 loop spans 15 amino acids. With 5 bases clipped from V and 2 bases from J, the junction kept 4 bases outside the gene matches. In germline, CDR1 is MNHEY, CDR2 SVGAGI. The CDR3 nucleotides read TGTGCCAGCAGTCCGACTAGCGGTCCCTACAATGAGCAGTTCTTC. Protein sequence: CASSPTSGPYNEQFF.

The table lists this clone with a few counts. The rearrangement links TRBV4-3 to TRBJ2-1; TRBD2 aligns across 9 bases. The germline gives CDR1 LGHNA, CDR2 YSLEER. The V gene end was trimmed by 4 bases and the J gene end by 6 bases; junction bases not matched to a gene: 16. This CDR3 comprises 18 residues. CDR3 DNA: TGCGCCAGCAGCCCTACACAAGGACTAGCGATCCATAGCAATGAGCAGTTCTTC. It is translated as CASSPTQGLAIHSNEQFF.

This clone has just a few counts. The rearrangement uses TRBV29-1 and TRBJ1-2; D unclear. V shed 7 bases and J shed 3 bases, with 21 bases lying between them. The CDR3 extends over 15 amino acids. Germline CDR1 reads SQVTM; CDR2 reads ANQGSEA. In DNA form, the CDR3 reads TGCAGCGCTGGGTCGGCAGAATGGGAATACTATGGCTACACCTTC. Translation: CSAGSAEWEYYGYTF. Full variable domain (remainder filled in from reference TRBV29-1 and TRBJ1-2): SAVISQKPSRDICQRGTSLTIQCQVDSQVTMMFWYRQQPGQSLTLIATANQGSEATYESGFVIDKFPISRPNLTFSTLTVSNMSPEDSSIYLCSAGSAEWEYYGYTFGSGTRLTVV.

The rearrangement links TRBV4-3 to TRBJ2-3; 14 bases map to TRBD2. The V gene's germline CDR1 is LGHNA and CDR2 YSLEER. The CDR3 consists of 17 residues. The J segment lost 5 bases and the V segment lost 4 bases, leaving 8 bases of the junction unmatched. The CDR3 is CASSLAPGLAGEDTQYF. CDR3 in DNA: TGCGCCAGCAGCCTAGCCCCGGGACTAGCGGGAGAAGATACGCAGTATTTT.

This sequence joins TRBV5-1 and TRBJ1-3; no definite D call. V dropped 0 bases and J dropped 0 bases, with 7 bases sitting between them. The CDR3 contains 15 residues. CDR1 is SGHRS and CDR2 is YFSETQ in the germline V gene. The CDR3 loop is CASSLDRSSGNTIYF. CDR3 nucleotide sequence: TGCGCCAGCAGCTTGGATAGAAGCTCTGGAAACACCATATATTTT.

The rearrangement joins TRBV7-8 to TRBJ2-1; 9 bases agree with TRBD1. With V trimmed by 1 base and J by 2 bases, 6 bases remained unmatched. The V gene's germline CDR1 is SGHVS and CDR2 FQNEAQ. This CDR3 has 17 residues. DNA for the CDR3: TGTGCCAGCAGCTTAGTAACGGGACAGGGTACCTACAATGAGCAGTTCTTC. It encodes CASSLVTGQGTYNEQFF. Based on the CDR3 plus reference TRBV7-8 and TRBJ2-1, the full variable domain is GAGVSQSPRYKVAKRGQDVALRCDPISGHVSLFWYQQALGQGPEFLTYFQNEAQLDKSGLPSDRFFAERPEGSVSTLKIQRTQQEDSAVYLCASSLVTGQGTYNEQFFGPGTRLTVL.

The chain recombines TRBV28 with TRBJ2-1; maybe TRBD2 (5 bases). CDR3 length: 15 amino acids. Germline lookup yields CDR1 MDHEN and CDR2 SYDVKM. Trimming pared 3 bases from V and 2 bases from J, leaving 11 bases between. CDR3 sequence reads: CASSFYRDTYNEQFF. The CDR3, as DNA: TGTGCCAGCAGTTTTTATCGGGATACCTACAATGAGCAGTTCTTC.

The chain carries TRBV5-1 and TRBJ2-5; tentative D call: TRBD1 (6 bases). Trimming removed 2 bases at V and 1 base at J, with 12 bases between. CDR1 SGHRS and CDR2 YFSETQ come from the germline V gene. CDR3 length: 15 residues. In DNA form, the CDR3 reads TGCGCCAGCAGCTTAGGCCTGACAGGCCAAGAGACCCAGTACTTC. This encodes CASSLGLTGQETQYF.

As DNA, the CDR3 is TGTGCCAGCCGCCAGGGGGGAACGAACACCGGGGAGCTGTTTTTT. Translated: CASRQGGTNTGELFF. The chain is built from TRBV27 and TRBJ2-2, with D possibly TRBD1 on 7 matching bases. The CDR3 extends over 15 amino acids. V gave up 8 bases and J gave up 0 bases, with 13 bases separating them. Germline V gene data show CDR1 as MNHEY and CDR2 as SMNVEV (reference sequence).

The chain recombines TRBV28 with TRBJ2-3, with 7 bases fitting TRBD1. Trimming took 3 bases from V and 2 from J; bases not matched to a gene: 11. The germline gives CDR1 MDHEN, CDR2 SYDVKM. CDR3 size: 17 residues. CDR3 in DNA: TGTGCCAGCAGTTTTCGACGAAAGGGACAGTTCACAGATACGCAGTATTTT. It yields the protein CASSFRRKGQFTDTQYF.

This chain uses TRBV27 with TRBJ1-6; no clear D gene. The V and J ends lost 4 bases and 0 bases respectively, with 4 bases between them. The germline V gene encodes CDR1 MNHEY and CDR2 SMNVEV (reference sequence). This CDR3 is 14 amino acids long. CDR3: CASSSSSYNSPLHF. In DNA, the CDR3 is TGTGCCAGCAGTTCCAGCTCCTATAATTCACCCCTCCACTTT.

This clone was detected once. The chain couples TRBV9 to TRBJ2-3; D perhaps matches TRBD2 (5 bases). V gave up 4 bases and J gave up 4 bases, with 7 bases separating them. The CDR3 length is 12 residues. CDR1 is SGDLS and CDR2 is YYNGEE in the germline V gene. The CDR3 reads CASSKGADTQYF. DNA of the CDR3: TGTGCCAGCAGCAAGGGAGCAGATACGCAGTATTTT. Together with reference TRBV9 and TRBJ2-3, the CDR3 gives the full variable domain: DSGVTQTPKHLITATGQRVTLRCSPRSGDLSVYWYQQSLDQGLQFLIQYYNGEERAKGNILERFSAQQFPDLHSELNLSSLELGDSALYFCASSKGADTQYFGPGTRLTVL.

This clone appeared a single time. This rearrangement joins TRBV7-2 to TRBJ1-2; D unresolved. This CDR3 comprises 15 residues. Germline V gives CDR1 SGHTA, CDR2 FQGNSA. Trimming removed 3 bases from V and 1 base from J, with 12 bases in between. The CDR3 DNA sequence: TGTGCCAGCAGCTTTTCCTACGGGAATAACTATGGCTACACCTTC. This sequence encodes CASSFSYGNNYGYTF.

The rearrangement links TRBV9 to TRBJ2-2; D ambiguous. Trimming took off 5 bases at V and 4 bases at J, with 3 bases between the two ends. The CDR3 consists of 11 residues. Germline CDR1 is SGDLS and CDR2 is YYNGEE. CDR3 in DNA: TGTGCCAGCAGTATCACCGGGGAGCTGTTTTTT. Amino acid sequence: CASSITGELFF.